This T cell receptor beta chain was obtained from a study of blood T cells in healthy people across ages. Study-wide context: With template switching, about one barcoded beta molecule was captured per two T cells.

This clonotype was picked up a small number of times. Combining a sample-barcoded 5' primer with a J-beta primer mix, a second PCR ran for about 7 to 12 cycles. TCRdb processed the 5' RACE reads anew with MiXCR; each CDR3 protein has one entry. The table lists roughly 500,000 distinct CDR3 sequences, 25% to 30% of them singletons. Germline V gene lookup returns CDR1 SGHTA and CDR2 FQGNSA. This CDR3 region has 15 residues. Between the trimmed V and J ends, which lost 5 bases and 0 bases, there was a span of 11 bases. Material: blood. The chain links TRBV7-2 to TRBJ2-4; no firm D call. This clonotype was obtained from a woman between 70 and 85 years old in good health. CDR3 bases: TGTGCCAGCAGCCAAACCGCGGTAGCCAAAAACATTCAGTACTTC. Translation: CASSQTAVAKNIQYF.